This T cell receptor (beta chain) derives from a study of blood T cell repertoires in COVID-19. Study at large: There were acute and convalescent COVID-19 samples, and they came from the United States, Italy and Spain. T cells, B-cell-depleted T cells, or PBMCs provided the cDNA or gDNA that served as material.

Trimming removed 6 bases from V and 8 bases from J; junction bases left unmatched: 7. This CDR3 region has 13 residues. The V gene's germline CDR1 is MNHEY and CDR2 SMNVEV (reference sequence). In the source study's methods: Amplification of reference gene primers provided the estimated nucleated cell counts. Produced via immunoSEQ multiplex PCR; TCRdb's table is partial and in-frame only. Clone size and the V and J calls come from that table; the DNA yielded D and trimming. The profile shows some 240,000 clones, around 86% of them singletons. The material sequenced was peripheral blood. The chain carries TRBV27 and TRBJ2-3, with 8 positions matching TRBD2. The sequence derives from a woman aged 55-70 years with active or convalescent COVID-19. As DNA, the CDR3 is TGTGCCAGCAGAGGCGGGGGGTCCCTTACGCAGTATTTT. Translated, it gives CASRGGGSLTQYF.